A selection of T cell receptor beta chains follows, all from one sample in a study of T cells expressing NK-cell markers. TCRdb re-called the 5' RACE reads and shows each CDR3 protein once, DNA omitted. The sample holds 350,000 to 450,000 distinct CDR3 sequences. The sequenced sample was blood T cells: a sorted CD56 or NKG2C T cell subset, CD4+ or CD8+ T cells, or bulk PBMC T cells (not recorded which). All receptors come from a man aged 18 to 69 in good health. Both conserved end residues are part of each CDR3.

j_gene: TRBJ2-1
v_gene: TRBV9
CDR3aa: CASSPRVYAGAGGNEQFF

j_gene: TRBJ1-2
v_gene: TRBV20-1
CDR3aa: CSARYNQGGYTF

j_gene: TRBJ2-5
v_gene: TRBV6-5
CDR3aa: CASSFRRQGQETQYF

j_gene: TRBJ2-1
v_gene: TRBV20-1
CDR3aa: CSARAFSGRGSYNEQFF

j_gene: TRBJ2-5
v_gene: TRBV7-2
CDR3aa: CASSLSIQETQYF

j_gene: TRBJ1-2
v_gene: TRBV5-5
CDR3aa: CASSLRVPYGYTF

j_gene: TRBJ2-7
v_gene: TRBV7-9
CDR3aa: CASSSKSYEQYF

j_gene: TRBJ2-1
v_gene: TRBV15
CDR3aa: CATSRDWSSGPLDNEQFF

j_gene: TRBJ2-1
v_gene: TRBV2
CDR3aa: CASSDRGGRSEQFF

j_gene: TRBJ2-5
v_gene: TRBV24-1
CDR3aa: CATSEPSAGGRETQYF

j_gene: TRBJ2-7
v_gene: TRBV6-5
CDR3aa: CASSLRQNTYEQYF

j_gene: TRBJ1-5
v_gene: TRBV5-6
CDR3aa: CASSLAILGQPQHF

j_gene: TRBJ2-7
v_gene: TRBV12-3/TRBV12-4
CDR3aa: CASRTDSGEQYF

j_gene: TRBJ2-3
v_gene: TRBV5-1
CDR3aa: CASKEFSGQSTDTQYF

j_gene: TRBJ2-3
v_gene: TRBV4-2
CDR3aa: CASSQEKRGVTDTQYF

j_gene: TRBJ2-7
v_gene: TRBV20-1
CDR3aa: CSARIQASYEQYF

j_gene: TRBJ1-1
v_gene: TRBV25-1
CDR3aa: CASTNRRNTEAFF

j_gene: TRBJ2-3
v_gene: TRBV24-1
CDR3aa: CATSDPGTRTDTQYF

j_gene: TRBJ2-3
v_gene: TRBV9
CDR3aa: CASSQEQLSTDTQYF

j_gene: TRBJ2-3
v_gene: TRBV5-1
CDR3aa: CASSFGLAMADTQYF

j_gene: TRBJ2-1
v_gene: TRBV18
CDR3aa: CASSPPASGAYGGEQFF

j_gene: TRBJ2-1
v_gene: TRBV5-5
CDR3aa: CASSFVAGWNEQFF

j_gene: TRBJ2-3
v_gene: TRBV29-1
CDR3aa: CSVFRTKGRPTSTDTQYF

j_gene: TRBJ2-1
v_gene: TRBV18
CDR3aa: CASSPSGVNEQFF

j_gene: TRBJ2-2
v_gene: TRBV5-5
CDR3aa: CASSRLASGANTGELFF

j_gene: TRBJ1-3
v_gene: TRBV5-1
CDR3aa: CATGTGGSGNTIYF

j_gene: TRBJ2-3
v_gene: TRBV5-1
CDR3aa: CASSLGGRRATDTQYF

j_gene: TRBJ1-4
v_gene: TRBV12-3/TRBV12-4
CDR3aa: CASRATATNEKLFF

j_gene: TRBJ2-1
v_gene: TRBV25-1
CDR3aa: CASSDLSGGIGEQFF

j_gene: TRBJ1-5
v_gene: TRBV18
CDR3aa: CASSPTGNLNQPQHF

j_gene: TRBJ2-5
v_gene: TRBV7-9
CDR3aa: CASSLARTSRPETQYF

j_gene: TRBJ2-4
v_gene: TRBV20-1
CDR3aa: CSGRLAGVRYIQYF

j_gene: TRBJ2-7
v_gene: TRBV28
CDR3aa: CASRHGQVVSIQQYF